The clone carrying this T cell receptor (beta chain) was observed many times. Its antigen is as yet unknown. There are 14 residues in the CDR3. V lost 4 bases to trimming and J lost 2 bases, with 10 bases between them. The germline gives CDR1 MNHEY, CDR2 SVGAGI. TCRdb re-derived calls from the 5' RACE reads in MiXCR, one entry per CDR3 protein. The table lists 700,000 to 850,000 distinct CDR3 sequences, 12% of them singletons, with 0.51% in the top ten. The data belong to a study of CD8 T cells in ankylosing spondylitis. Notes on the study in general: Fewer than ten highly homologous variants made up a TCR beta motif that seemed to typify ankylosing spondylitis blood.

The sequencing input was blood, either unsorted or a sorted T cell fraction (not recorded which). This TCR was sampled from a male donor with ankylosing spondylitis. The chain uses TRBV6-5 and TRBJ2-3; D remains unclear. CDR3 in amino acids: CASSFNRYTDTQYF. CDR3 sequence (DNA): TGTGCCAGCAGTTTCAACAGATACACAGATACGCAGTATTTT.